The 2 T cell receptor beta chains presented below share a single source sample, sequenced in a study of T cells in Graves' hyperthyroidism and ophthalmopathy. The source material, RNA transcripts, was used to amplify TCR beta CDR3 regions. The HTBI primer set was used in a first-round RT-PCR of the TCR CDR3. Each CDR3 protein is one row after TCRdb ran MiXCR on the multiplex PCR reads. The table lists about 600,000 distinct CDR3 sequences, 12% to 15% of them singletons, with roughly 7% in the top ten. The material sequenced was blood. These TCRs come from a woman younger than 35 with Graves' ophthalmopathy.

This clonotype came up many times. The chain combines TRBV2 with TRBJ1-1; D unresolved. The germline V gene has CDR1 SNHLY and CDR2 FYNNEI. V lost 2 bases to trimming and J lost 1 base, with 5 bases between them. CDR3 length equals 13 residues. CDR3 bases: TGTGCCAGCAGTGAATCACGGAACACTGAAGCTTTCTTT. Protein: CASSESRNTEAFF.

The chain carries TRBV7-2 and TRBJ2-1; no firm D call. Between the trimmed V and J ends, which lost 5 bases and 7 bases, there was a span of 9 bases. This CDR3 is 12 amino acids long. Germline assignment: CDR1 SGHTA and CDR2 FQGNSA. The CDR3 sequence is CASSISRNEQFF. In DNA form, the CDR3 reads TGTGCCAGCAGCATTAGCCGAAATGAGCAGTTCTTC.